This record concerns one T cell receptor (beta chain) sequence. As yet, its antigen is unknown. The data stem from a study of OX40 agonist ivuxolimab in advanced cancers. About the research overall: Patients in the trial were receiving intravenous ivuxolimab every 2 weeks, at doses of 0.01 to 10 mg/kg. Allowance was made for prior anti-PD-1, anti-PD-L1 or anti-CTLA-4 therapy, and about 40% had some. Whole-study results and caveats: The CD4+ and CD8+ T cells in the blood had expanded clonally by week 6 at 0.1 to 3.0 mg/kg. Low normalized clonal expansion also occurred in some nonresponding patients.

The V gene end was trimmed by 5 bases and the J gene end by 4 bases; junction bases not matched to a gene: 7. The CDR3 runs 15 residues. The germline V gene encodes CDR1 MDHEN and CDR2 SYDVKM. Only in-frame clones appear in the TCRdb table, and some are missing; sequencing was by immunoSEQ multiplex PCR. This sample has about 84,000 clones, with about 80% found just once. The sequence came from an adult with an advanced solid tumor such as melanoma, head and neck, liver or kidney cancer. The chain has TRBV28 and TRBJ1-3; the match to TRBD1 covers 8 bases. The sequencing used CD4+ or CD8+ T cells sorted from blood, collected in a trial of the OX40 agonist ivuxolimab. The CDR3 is CASSPQGARGNTIYF. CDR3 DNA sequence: TGTGCCAGCAGTCCGCAGGGGGCGCGAGGAAACACCATATATTTT. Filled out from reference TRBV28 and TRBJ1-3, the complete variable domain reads DVKVTQSSRYLVKRTGEKVFLECVQDMDHENMFWYRQDPGLGLRLIYFSYDVKMKEKGDIPEGYSVSREKKERFSLILESASTNQTSMYLCASSPQGARGNTIYFGEGSWLTVV.